This T cell receptor (beta chain) was profiled in a study of shared clonotypes between healthy human individuals (TCRdb year 2020). In terms of the full investigation: The cohort comprised a couple of women and a few men aged 18 to 49 years. For each donor, three plates each were used for CD4 naive and CD4 memory, two plates were used for CD8 naive, and one plate was used for CD8 memory. The study deeply sequenced blood TCR repertoires of several healthy adults to estimate repertoire size and the extent of clonotype sharing between individuals. To increase sequencing depth and limit assay-specific biases, TCR repertoire library preparation and sequencing were carried out by different laboratories using diverse techniques. Per donor, leukapheresis produced somewhere between about 0.94 and 9 billion PBMCs.

Healthy HIV-negative adults with no recently reported acute infections or vaccinations were included as donors. All donors were Caucasian adults living in Nashville, Tennessee, USA. CD4+ T cells were enriched by magnetic negative selection, after which naive cells were positively selected on CD45RA and the negative fraction was taken as the memory subset. After blood collection by leukapheresis, PBMCs were isolated using Ficoll-Histopaque density gradient centrifugation and then cryopreserved in the vapor phase of liquid nitrogen. Analytical flow cytometry was used to check the purity and quantity of every magnetically sorted T cell population. Each sorted fraction had its genomic DNA isolated and then quantified by UV absorbance on a Nanodrop 2000c. TCR CDR3 regions were amplified from genomic DNA by multiplex PCR using the deep immunoSEQ assay. For each cell subset, the extracted genomic DNA was distributed evenly across all wells of several immunoSEQ 96-well plates, and each plate served as one replicate. For sorted subsets, each replicate PCR was loaded with approximately 0.2 ug genomic DNA, equivalent to approximately 33,000 T cell genomes. Purified libraries were measured with a Qubit 3.0 fluorometer, size-checked on a Bioanalyzer 2100, and measured again with the KAPA Library Quantification kit. Every immunoSEQ 96-well plate was sequenced on a separate single-read 150-cycle Illumina NextSeq 550 flow cell. Per the source publication's procedure: Because only junctional sequences without quality scores were contained in the immunoSEQ output, filtering matching that applied to full-length reads could not be performed. To assign V/J genes and CDR3, sequences were annotated against IMGT germline references using PyIR, a Python wrapper for IgBLAST v1.9. Reads were filtered out if the reads had weak V/J assignments (E-value above 1e-6), no CDR3, stop codons, out-of-frame junctions, or ambiguous translated residues. V3J clonotypes were defined as sequences sharing the same inferred V gene, J gene, and CDR3 amino acid sequence. Percentage overlap between repertoires was calculated by dividing the number of shared unique clonotypes by the size of the smaller repertoire. Richness of each repertoire was evaluated using RTK rarefaction, the Chao1 estimator, and Recon v2.1 estimates of unobserved clonotypes. Generation probabilities were computed with OLGA for all TCRbeta clonotypes obtained by the gDNA method from several donors. This is the immuneACCESS table as TCRdb keeps it, with only in-frame sequences that have V and J called. A part of the clones is gone; compared with another copy, unresolved V genes explain less than half, and the rest is unexplained. That table gives V, J and clone size, and the DNA gave D and trimming. The sample has roughly 2.6 million clones on record, approximately 94% of them singletons. The top ten clonotypes cover around 0.14% of the sample.

Broader findings and caveats from the paper: Incomplete sequencing was indicated by rarefaction of sorted-subset datasets, despite the large sequencing depth. Sampling was restricted to blood, and TCR repertoires in tissues likely differ from the TCR repertoires found in blood. Roughly 5% of naive CD4, roughly 3.5% of naive CD8, 2% to 2.5% of memory CD4, and 0.4% of memory CD8 clonotypes were shared across several donors. Clonotypes shared by all four sorted-subset donors showed higher generation probabilities than non-shared clonotypes. Pairwise subsampling indicated that sequencing depth was expected to affect the degree of clonotype sharing among donors. Naive subsets generally had larger estimated clonotype richness than memory subsets did. The small number of donors limited the genetic and exposure-history diversity represented.

Concerning this clone: Its recognized antigen is unknown. Per-nucleotide qualities are absent, and no much larger clonotype sits a single base away.

This TCR came from a young man in good health. The specimen was naive CD4+ T cells sorted from blood. According to the study, the label for this sample's cell subset or site signals: CD45RA+ positively selected.

The CDR3 sequence is CASSLGPSGRPSVGETQYF. The nucleotides read TGCGCCAGCAGCTTGGGGCCTAGCGGGAGGCCCTCTGTGGGGGAGACCCAGTACTTC. This sequence uses TRBV5-1 and TRBJ2-5, and TRBD2 aligns with 11 junction nucleotides. The CDR3 has 19 amino acids, counting the end cysteine and phenylalanine. The entry retains the CDR3 DNA only, 57 bases that are in frame from base 1. CDR1 and CDR2, per the germline V gene, are SGHRS and YFSETQ. Trimmed from V: 0 bases; trimmed from J: 5 bases; junction bases lacking a gene match: 15. Here the CDR3 is joined to the reference TRBV5-1 and TRBJ2-5 genes, and the full variable domain is: KAGVTQTPRYLIKTRGQQVTLSCSPISGHRSVSWYQQTPGQGLQFLFEYFSETQRNKGNFPGRFSGRQFSNSRSEMNVSTLELGDSALYLCASSLGPSGRPSVGETQYFGPGTRLLVL.